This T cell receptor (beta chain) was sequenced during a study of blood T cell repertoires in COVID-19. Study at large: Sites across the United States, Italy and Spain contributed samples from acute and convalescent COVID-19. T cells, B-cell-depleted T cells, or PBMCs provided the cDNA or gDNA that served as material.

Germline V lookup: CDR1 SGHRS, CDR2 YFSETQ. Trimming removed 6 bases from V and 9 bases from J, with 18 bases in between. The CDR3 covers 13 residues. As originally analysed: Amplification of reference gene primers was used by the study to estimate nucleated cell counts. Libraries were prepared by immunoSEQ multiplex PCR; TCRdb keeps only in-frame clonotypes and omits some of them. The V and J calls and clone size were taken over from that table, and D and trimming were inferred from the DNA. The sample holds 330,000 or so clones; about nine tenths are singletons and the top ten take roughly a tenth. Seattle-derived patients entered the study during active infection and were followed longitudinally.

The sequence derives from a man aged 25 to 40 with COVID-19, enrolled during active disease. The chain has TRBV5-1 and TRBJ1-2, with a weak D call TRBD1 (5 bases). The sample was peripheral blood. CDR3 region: CASTGVDSPSYTF. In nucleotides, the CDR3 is TGCGCCAGCACCGGTGTTGACAGTCCAAGCTACACCTTC.